Listed below are T cell receptor beta chains from one sample, sequenced in a study of shared clonotypes between healthy human individuals. Libraries were prepared by immunoSEQ multiplex PCR; TCRdb keeps only in-frame clonotypes and omits some of them. Of about 120,000 clones in the sample, about 63% were seen once. What was sequenced was memory CD8+ T cells sorted from blood. These receptors were taken from a woman between 25 and 40 years old in good health. Both conserved end residues are part of each CDR3. A D gene is named only where the DNA matches it firmly. The size entry is marked missing in some rows and otherwise reads once, few, many or a size class.

d_gene,j_gene,abundance,v_gene,CDR3aa,CDR3nt
TRBD2,TRBJ2-1,few,TRBV5-4,CASSFPLSGLAGVHEQFF,TGTGCCAGCAGCTTCCCCCTGTCGGGACTAGCGGGAGTCCATGAGCAGTTCTTC
TRBD2,TRBJ2-7,once,TRBV7-9,CASSVTGTSQFVEQYF,TGTGCCAGCAGCGTGACCGGGACTAGCCAATTCGTGGAGCAGTACTTC
-,TRBJ2-1,many,TRBV15,CATSRDGETSNEQFF,TGTGCCACCAGCAGAGATGGAGAGACGAGTAATGAGCAGTTCTTC
-,TRBJ1-2,-,TRBV18,CASSPKGDWWGYTF,TGTGCCAGCTCACCAAAAGGCGATTGGTGGGGCTACACCTTC
-,TRBJ2-7,-,TRBV5-1,CASSWELGYEQYF,TGCGCCAGCAGTTGGGAGTTAGGGTACGAGCAGTACTTC
-,TRBJ1-2,-,TRBV6-5,CASSYGVLRGYTF,TGTGCCAGCAGTTACGGGGTATTGAGGGGCTACACCTTC
-,TRBJ2-3,many,TRBV9,CASSPRGFSTDTQYF,TGTGCCAGCAGCCCTAGGGGGTTTAGCACAGATACGCAGTATTTT
-,TRBJ2-5,few,TRBV25-1,CASSGGHGYQEQETQYF,TGTGCCAGCAGCGGGGGACACGGGTATCAAGAACAAGAGACCCAGTACTTC
-,TRBJ1-1,-,TRBV11-2,CASSLDLGGNTEAFF,TGTGCCAGCAGCTTAGATCTGGGCGGAAACACTGAAGCTTTCTTT
TRBD2,TRBJ2-7,few,TRBV18,CASSLIIAGGSYEQYF,TGTGCCAGCTCACTCATCATAGCGGGAGGTTCCTACGAGCAGTACTTC
-,TRBJ1-1,-,TRBV25-1,CASSEYDGNTEAFF,TGTGCCAGCAGTGAATATGATGGGAACACTGAAGCTTTCTTT
-,TRBJ2-7,-,TRBV28,CASSGRDPYEQYF,TGTGCCAGCAGTGGCCGGGACCCCTACGAGCAGTACTTC
-,TRBJ2-2,-,TRBV29-1,CSVGQGHGELFF,TGCAGCGTTGGCCAGGGTCACGGGGAGCTGTTTTTT
-,TRBJ2-7,-,TRBV19,CASSRWGSSSYEQYF,TGTGCCAGTAGTCGGTGGGGCTCGAGCTCCTACGAGCAGTACTTC
TRBD1,TRBJ2-7,-,TRBV5-6,CASSPGQGGYEQYF,TGTGCCAGCAGCCCCGGACAGGGTGGCTACGAGCAGTACTTC
-,TRBJ2-3,-,TRBV7-9,CASSLVIPGSRTDTQYF,TGTGCCAGCAGCTTAGTTATTCCAGGGTCACGCACAGATACGCAGTATTTT
TRBD2,TRBJ2-1,-,TRBV25-1,CASSESVAGGRGGNEQFF,TGTGCCAGCAGTGAATCTGTTGCGGGAGGGCGCGGGGGCAATGAGCAGTTCTTC
-,TRBJ1-4,-,TRBV19,CASSPGLTGVYEKLFF,TGTGCCAGTAGTCCCGGATTGACAGGTGTCTATGAAAAACTGTTTTTT
-,TRBJ1-4,few,TRBV25-1,CASSPGSPNEKLFF,TGTGCCAGCAGTCCAGGGTCGCCTAATGAAAAACTGTTTTTT
-,TRBJ1-5,-,TRBV6-6,CASSFSRLNQPQHF,TGTGCCAGCAGTTTCAGCAGGCTCAATCAGCCCCAGCATTTT
-,TRBJ2-3,-,TRBV6-4,CASSLIGDTQYF,TGTGCCAGCAGTCTAATAGGCGATACGCAGTATTTT
-,TRBJ2-5,-,TRBV5-1,CASSVGNRWNQETQYF,TGCGCCAGCAGCGTAGGGAACAGGTGGAACCAAGAGACCCAGTACTTC
-,TRBJ2-2,many,TRBV27,CASSGLGNRELFF,TGTGCCAGCAGTGGTCTGGGAAACCGGGAGCTGTTTTTT
TRBD2,TRBJ2-7,many,TRBV7-8,CASSLGPYSGSPSYEQYF,TGTGCCAGCAGCTTAGGACCATATAGCGGGAGTCCCTCCTACGAGCAGTACTTC